This TCR beta chain was identified during a study of T cell responses to AZD1222 COVID-19 vaccine. Overall study findings and caveats: Recipients of AZD1222 seropositive at baseline numbered only 5 or 6. The CD4 TCRs associated with vaccination extended across spike and predominated at 160-218 and 743-854. There were mostly white British donors and more females than males, and clonal diversity was possibly underestimated.

Concerning this clone itself: Its antigen is not identified.

Analyses pooled second doses at about 4 or about 12 weeks. Sequencing was performed with immunoSEQ multiplex PCR; in TCRdb, only in-frame clones are kept and a portion is missing. The sample carries about 140,000 clones, 88% recorded once. The origin of this receptor is an adult who received the AZD1222 COVID-19 vaccine. The sequencing here drew on peripheral blood, taken 28 days after the second AZD1222 dose.

The CDR3 reads CASSLRGFSSGNTIYF. CDR3 in DNA: TGTGCCAGCAGTTTGCGGGGGTTCAGCTCTGGAAACACCATATATTTT. The chain has TRBV27 and TRBJ1-3, with D maybe TRBD1 (5 bases). V shed 3 bases and J shed 0 bases, with 12 bases lying between them. This CDR3 is 16 amino acids long. The germline V gene has CDR1 MNHEY and CDR2 SMNVEV (reference sequence).